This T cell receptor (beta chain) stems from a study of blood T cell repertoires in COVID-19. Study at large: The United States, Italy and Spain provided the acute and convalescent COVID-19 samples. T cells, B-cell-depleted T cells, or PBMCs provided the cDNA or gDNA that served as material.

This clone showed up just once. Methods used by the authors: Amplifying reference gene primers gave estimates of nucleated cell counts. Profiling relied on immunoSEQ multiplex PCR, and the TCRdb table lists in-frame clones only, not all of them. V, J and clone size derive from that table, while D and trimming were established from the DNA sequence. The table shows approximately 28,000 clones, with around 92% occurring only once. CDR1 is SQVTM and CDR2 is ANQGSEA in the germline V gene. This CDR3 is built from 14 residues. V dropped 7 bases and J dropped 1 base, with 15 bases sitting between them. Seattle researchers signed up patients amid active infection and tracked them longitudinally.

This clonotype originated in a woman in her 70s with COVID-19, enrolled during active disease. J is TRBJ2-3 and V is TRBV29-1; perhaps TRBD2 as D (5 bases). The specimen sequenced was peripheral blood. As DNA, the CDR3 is TGCAGCGCCGGTATGGTCGGGGGCACAGATACGCAGTATTTT. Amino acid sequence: CSAGMVGGTDTQYF.